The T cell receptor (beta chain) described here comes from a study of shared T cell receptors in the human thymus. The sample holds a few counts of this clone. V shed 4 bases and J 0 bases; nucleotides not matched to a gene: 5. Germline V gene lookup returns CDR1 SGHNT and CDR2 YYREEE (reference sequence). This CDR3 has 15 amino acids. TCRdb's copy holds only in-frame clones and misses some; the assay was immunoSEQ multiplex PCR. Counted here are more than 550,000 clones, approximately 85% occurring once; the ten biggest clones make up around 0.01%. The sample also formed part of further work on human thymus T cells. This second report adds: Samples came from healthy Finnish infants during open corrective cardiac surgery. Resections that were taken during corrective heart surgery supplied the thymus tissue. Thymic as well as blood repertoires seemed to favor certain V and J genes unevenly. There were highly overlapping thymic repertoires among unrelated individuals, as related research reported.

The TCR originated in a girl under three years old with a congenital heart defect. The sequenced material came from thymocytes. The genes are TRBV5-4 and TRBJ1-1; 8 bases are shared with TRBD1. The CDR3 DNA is TGTGCCAGCAGCCCCCCAGGGGGCGTGAACACTGAAGCTTTCTTT. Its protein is CASSPPGGVNTEAFF.